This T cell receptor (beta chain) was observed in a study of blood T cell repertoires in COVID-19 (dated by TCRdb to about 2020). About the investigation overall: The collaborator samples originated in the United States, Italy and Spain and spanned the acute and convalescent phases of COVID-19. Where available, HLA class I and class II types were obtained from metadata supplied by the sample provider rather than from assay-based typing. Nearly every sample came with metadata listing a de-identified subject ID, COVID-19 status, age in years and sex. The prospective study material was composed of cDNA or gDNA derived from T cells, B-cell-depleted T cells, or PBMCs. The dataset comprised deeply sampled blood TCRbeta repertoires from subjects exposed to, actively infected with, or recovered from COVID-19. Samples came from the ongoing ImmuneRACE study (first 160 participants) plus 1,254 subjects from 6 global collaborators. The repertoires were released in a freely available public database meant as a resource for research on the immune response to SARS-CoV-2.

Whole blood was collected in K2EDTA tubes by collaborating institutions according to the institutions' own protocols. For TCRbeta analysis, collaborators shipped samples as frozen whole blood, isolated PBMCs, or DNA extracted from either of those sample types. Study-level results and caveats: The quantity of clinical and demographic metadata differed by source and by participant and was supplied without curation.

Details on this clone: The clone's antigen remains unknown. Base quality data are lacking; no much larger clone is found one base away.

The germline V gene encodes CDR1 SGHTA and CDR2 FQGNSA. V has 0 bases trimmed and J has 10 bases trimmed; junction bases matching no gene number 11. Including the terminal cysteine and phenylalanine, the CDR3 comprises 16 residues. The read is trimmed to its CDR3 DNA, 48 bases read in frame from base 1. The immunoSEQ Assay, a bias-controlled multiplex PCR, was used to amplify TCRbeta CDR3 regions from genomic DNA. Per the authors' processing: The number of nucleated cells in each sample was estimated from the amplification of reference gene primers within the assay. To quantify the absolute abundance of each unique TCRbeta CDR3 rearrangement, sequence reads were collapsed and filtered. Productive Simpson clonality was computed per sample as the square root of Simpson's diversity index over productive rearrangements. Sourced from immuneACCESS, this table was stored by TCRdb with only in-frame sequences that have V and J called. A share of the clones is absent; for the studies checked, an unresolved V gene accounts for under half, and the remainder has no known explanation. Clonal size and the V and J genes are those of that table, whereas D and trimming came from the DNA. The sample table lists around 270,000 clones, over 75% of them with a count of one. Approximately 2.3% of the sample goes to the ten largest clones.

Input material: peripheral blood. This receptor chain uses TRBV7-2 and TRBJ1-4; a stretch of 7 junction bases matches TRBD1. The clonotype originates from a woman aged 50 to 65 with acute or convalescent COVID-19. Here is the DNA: TGTGCCAGCAGCTTAGCGGGGGGACAGTGGCTTTCAAAACTGTTTTTT. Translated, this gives CASSLAGGQWLSKLFF. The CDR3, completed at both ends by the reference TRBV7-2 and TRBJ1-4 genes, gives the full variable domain GAGVSQSPSNKVTEKGKDVELRCDPISGHTALYWYRQSLGQGLEFLIYFQGNSAPDKSGLPSDRFSAERTGGSVSTLTIQRTQQEDSAVYLCASSLAGGQWLSKLFFGSGTQLSVL.